This T cell receptor beta chain appears in the sequencing data of a study of cytomegalovirus exposure and HLA in healthy donors (dated by TCRdb to 2016 to 2017). Background on the whole study: According to an earlier analysis of a few hundred of the donors, some 180 million T cells yielded 120 million or so unique TCR beta sequences and 276 Gb of sequence data. An early release covering over 500 HLA-typed donors comprised 300 to 350 gigabases of sequencing data and tens of millions of unique TCR sequences. Donor age, sex, ethnicity and CMV serostatus were collected together with the repertoire data. Along with the roughly 700-subject first cohort, a separate validation cohort of around 120 different subjects was used. Typing coverage differed by locus: A, B, C, DRB1 and DQB1 were typed in roughly 620-630 donors, DQA1 in around 500, DPA1 in 600 to 610, and DPB1 in 450 to 480. A later analysis re-analyzed previously published TCR beta repertoires from 600 to 850 donors and added high-resolution HLA genotyping to study TCR occurrence patterns. The study aimed to test whether cataloging public T cell receptors could reveal signatures of past pathogen exposure. Every repertoire in the discovery cohort had been generated on one and the same sequencing platform. HLA typing included class I and class II loci at four-digit resolution. On average, roughly 240,000 unique TCR beta nucleotide sequences were sequenced per donor among 300 to 500 genotyped donors of the cohort, with 15% to 20% of those sequences being non-productive. The later analysis used no new phenotypic data to find candidate immune exposures, relying instead on TCR beta sequences and their occurrence across donors. Of the roughly 400 genotyped donors, 65% to 90% were placed in the genetic ancestry cluster associated with self-reported Caucasian donors. An earlier analysis of around 580 of the donors used high-throughput TCR beta sequencing to judge whether each TCR beta V gene segment behaved as functional or pseudogenic. High-throughput TCR immunosequencing, statistical association of individual TCRs with disease status, and machine learning were combined to predict cytomegalovirus infection status. The study profiled the T cell repertoires of about 720 subjects by immunosequencing and related them to cytomegalovirus serostatus. Roughly 5 DR-DQ haplotypes were handled as single units for association and clustering because linkage in the cohort was strong. A later genetic analysis used genome-wide SNP genotypes for about 60% of the 666 donors, treating that subset as a discovery cohort. The investigation overall reported the following: The cohort was sequenced for TCR beta chains only, and without alpha or paired-chain data the features that could be detected were limited. A later analysis reported that several top co-occurrence clusters appeared linked to parvovirus B19, influenza, CMV and Epstein-Barr virus. The classifier was reported to diagnose cytomegalovirus status with high specificity and sensitivity in both the original and validation cohorts. Correlated functional status among segregating V segments might be attributable to linkage disequilibrium, but an unknown experimental factor could not be ruled out. A cluster of highly shared sequence variants was judged likely to represent a technical artifact of the sequencing pipeline. Because counts were too low, seventeen rarely observed V segments, including chromosome 9 orphons, were excluded from the earlier analysis of 587 of the donors. A further reported finding was that TCR beta sequences accurately predicted the HLA-A and HLA-B alleles for most subjects in the first cohort. Most TCR sequences were seen in very few donors, while some public TCRs were found in many individuals. Because HLA typing was missing for some donors at each locus, association tests included only the typed subset. Some IMGT-functional V segments, including TRBV6-2 and TRBV6-3, could not be told apart with the 87-base-pair reads, so those segments were excluded. According to a later analysis, most CMV-associated TCR beta chains appeared to be HLA-restricted, and the HLA associations seemed to be driven largely by CMV exposure. According to a later genetic analysis, donors in an Asian-associated ancestry cluster had fewer N-insertions in productive TCRs than the approximately 710-donor mean. When HLA alleles, especially DR and DQ, strongly co-occurred, attributing TCR associations to individual alleles was difficult. CMV serostatus was the only immune exposure information available for the cohort. In an earlier analysis of approximately 600 of the donors, most TCR beta V segments were observed in productive rearrangements about 87% or about 30% of the time, broadly matching IMGT annotations. The authors suggested that the approach could potentially be extended to other disease states and immunological phenotypes. Specific HLA alleles were associated with over 15,000 TCR beta sequences at a false discovery rate of 0.05 in a later analysis. Three of the identified cytomegalovirus-associated TCR beta chains were confirmed in vitro to be specific for cytomegalovirus antigens. A total of fewer than 200 TCR beta chains were listed by the study as associated with cytomegalovirus. V-gene and J-gene trimming of TCR beta chains was associated with a missense DCLRE1C variant in a later genetic analysis, and the association was replicated in an independent cohort. A later analysis found that TCR association rates varied across HLA loci, with DRB1 alleles showing the most associated TCRs and HLA-C alleles the fewest. In a later analysis, HLA-associated TCR beta chains showed more clonal expansion and lower generation probabilities than non-associated chains that were equally common. The presence/absence analyses assumed that sequencing depth was roughly uniform across donors, and that assumption may not be true.

The CDR3 contains 13 residues, cysteine and phenylalanine counted. The CDR3 DNA has 39 bases and is translated from base 1. The germline V gene provides CDR1 SQVTM and CDR2 ANQGSEA. The germline ends are 9 bases apart after V is trimmed by 6 bases and J by 0 bases. The cohort comprised around 690 healthy bone marrow donors. At the time of sampling, every cohort member was nominally healthy, though immune exposures that went unrecorded were likely present. The donor tested CMV seronegative, placing the donor among the 350 to 400 seronegative members of the cohort. Each donor provided a peripheral blood sample, and peripheral blood mononuclear cells were used for TCR beta sequencing. The Qiagen DNeasy Blood Extraction Kit was used to extract genomic DNA from the blood cell samples. About this clone: The antigen it recognizes is unknown. No qualities accompany the bases; no much larger clone lies one base away.

Libraries were made using the immunoSEQ multiplex PCR assay. For the multiplex PCR, a mixture combining 60 forward primers for TCR Vbeta segments and 13 reverse primers for TCR Jbeta segments was used. A multiplex PCR assay on genomic DNA amplified the CDR3 region of rearranged TCR beta genes. On the Illumina HiSeq System, the amplified TCR beta libraries were sequenced as 87-base-pair reads. The study's own analysis went as follows. Across the 640 or so repertoires, a later analysis counted roughly 77 million unique TCR beta chains, roughly 11 million of which were shared by at least two donors. To remove PCR and sequencing errors, raw reads were error-corrected and collapsed into unique sequences using a nearest-neighbor algorithm that merged closely related sequences. Alignment of CDR3 sequences to IMGT reference sequences was used to assign V, D and J gene segments. For a sequence to be retained, at least a six-nucleotide match to both a V gene segment and a J gene segment was required. Rearrangements were called productive when the CDR3 lacked stop codons and stayed in frame with V and J; all others were non-productive. Following IMGT convention, CDR3 was defined as the stretch from the second conserved V-encoded cysteine up to the conserved J-encoded phenylalanine. Sequences without an unambiguous match to a single V gene segment were excluded from the earlier analysis of almost 600 of the donors. In an earlier analysis of approximately 610 of the donors, V segments were called functional above 56.7% productive rearrangements and were called segregating when the between-donor standard deviation exceeded 5%. A statistical classification framework was built to diagnose cytomegalovirus status from the catalog of TCR beta chain sequences. V and J gene assignment, in a later analysis, came from comparing TCR nucleotide sequences with IMGT/GENE-DB human TR gene sequences. The TCRdist pipeline was used in a later analysis to assign CDR3 sequences and most-parsimonious VDJ recombination scenarios. In a later analysis, each TCR beta chain was defined by its CDR3 amino acid sequence together with its V-gene family, and reads without a unique V-gene family were excluded. To address suspected cross-contamination and a sequencing artifact, a later analysis removed roughly 580 highly shared, low-generation-probability nucleotide sequences. In a later analysis, a clonal expansion index was calculated for each public chain from normalized within-repertoire ranks of inferred template counts. In a later analysis, generation probabilities were computed with a VDJ recombination model fitted to out-of-frame rearrangements, and the resulting probabilities were checked against IGoR. A later analysis scored TCR-TCR, TCR-HLA and TCR-CMV co-occurrence with hypergeometric tests, applying a repertoire-size bias correction to TCR pairs. A later analysis estimated false discovery rates by permuting HLA or CMV assignments 20 times. In a later analysis, co-occurring TCRs were grouped with DBSCAN, and TCRdist sequence similarity was added when clustering was performed within HLA-allele-positive subsets. Co-occurrence clustering excluded repertoires with fewer than 30,000 or more than 120,000 public chains, plus five with anomalous nucleotide sharing. Entries here come from immuneACCESS through TCRdb and include only in-frame sequences with V and J called. Some clones fail to appear in such tables; in the studies checked, an unresolved V gene covers under half of the shortfall, and the cause of the remainder is unknown. The V and J calls and clone size come from that table; D and trimming were worked out from the DNA. This sample holds about 120,000 clones; around 67% were observed only once. 4% to 5% of the sample is held by the ten biggest clonotypes.

Specimen: PBMCs. The V and J genes are TRBV29-1 and TRBJ1-3; the D gene cannot be named for sure. This TCR was recovered from a woman between 40 and 55 years old in good health and CMV-seronegative. The CDR3 in this case is CSVTRGSGNTIYF. The sequenced DNA is TGCAGCGTAACCCGAGGCTCTGGAAACACCATATATTTT.